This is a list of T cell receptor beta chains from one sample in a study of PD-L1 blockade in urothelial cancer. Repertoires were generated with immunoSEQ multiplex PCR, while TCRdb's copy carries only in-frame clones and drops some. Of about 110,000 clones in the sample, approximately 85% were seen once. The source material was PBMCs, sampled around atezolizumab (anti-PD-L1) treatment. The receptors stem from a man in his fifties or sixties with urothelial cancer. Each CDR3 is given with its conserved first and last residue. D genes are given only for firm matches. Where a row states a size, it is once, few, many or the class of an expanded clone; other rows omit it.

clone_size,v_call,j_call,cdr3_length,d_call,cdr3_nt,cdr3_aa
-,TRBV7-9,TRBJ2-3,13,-,TGTGCCAGCAGCCCCGCTATCACAGATACGCAGTATTTT,CASSPAITDTQYF
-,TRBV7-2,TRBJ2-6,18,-,TGTGCCAGCAGCTTAGGGTCTGCGGGAAACTCTGGGGCCAACGTCCTGACTTTC,CASSLGSAGNSGANVLTF
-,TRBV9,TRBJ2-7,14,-,TGTGCCAGCAGCGTAGGGCCAGGGGCAGGGGAGCAGTACTTC,CASSVGPGAGEQYF
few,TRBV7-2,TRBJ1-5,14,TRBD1,TGTGCCAGCAGCTTGGGGACAGGGAACCAGCCCCAGCATTTT,CASSLGTGNQPQHF
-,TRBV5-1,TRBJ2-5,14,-,TGCGCCAGCAGCTTGGTGGCGTACGGGGAGACCCAGTACTTC,CASSLVAYGETQYF
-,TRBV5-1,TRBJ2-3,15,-,TGCGCCAGCAGCTTGGGGGGGGAGCCCACAGATACGCAGTATTTT,CASSLGGEPTDTQYF
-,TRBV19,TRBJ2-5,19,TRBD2,TGTGCCAGTAGTTCGGGGCTAGCGGGAGGGCGGGGGTACCAAGAGACCCAGTACTTC,CASSSGLAGGRGYQETQYF
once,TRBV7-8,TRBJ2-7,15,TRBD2,TGTGCCAGCAGCTTCGGACTAGCGGGCAACTACGAGCAGTACTTC,CASSFGLAGNYEQYF
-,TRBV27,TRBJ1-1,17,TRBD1,TGTGCCAGCAGTAGACAGGGGGCGGACCCCTCGAGGACTGAAGCTTTCTTT,CASSRQGADPSRTEAFF
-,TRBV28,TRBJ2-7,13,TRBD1,TGTGCCAGCACGGGACAGGGTACGAGGGAACTCCACTTC,CASTGQGTRELHF
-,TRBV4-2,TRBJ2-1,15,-,TGTGCCAGCAGCCAAGAGGACAGCTCCTACAATGAGCAGTTCTTC,CASSQEDSSYNEQFF
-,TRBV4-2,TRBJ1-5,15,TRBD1,TGTGCCAGCAGCCAAGATCGAACAGGGGATCAGCCCCAGCATTTT,CASSQDRTGDQPQHF
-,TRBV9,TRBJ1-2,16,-,TGTGCCAGCAGCGCCACCTCCGGGCCGAGTCAGGGTGGCTACACCTTC,CASSATSGPSQGGYTF
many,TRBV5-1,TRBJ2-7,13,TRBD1,TGCGCCAGCAGCCGTAAACAGGGGTACGAGCAGTACTTC,CASSRKQGYEQYF
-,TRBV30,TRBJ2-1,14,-,TGTGCTGGGGTGCGCAGCGGCTCCTACAATGAGCAGTTCTTC,CAGVRSGSYNEQFF
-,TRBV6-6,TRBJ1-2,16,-,TGTGCCAGCGAAAACCGACAGGCGCCCACTAACTATGGCTACACCTTC,CASENRQAPTNYGYTF
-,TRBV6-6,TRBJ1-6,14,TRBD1,TGTGCCAGCAGCCCCCGACAGGGGTCGTGGGCCCTCCACTTT,CASSPRQGSWALHF
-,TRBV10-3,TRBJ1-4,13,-,TGTGCCACTGGGGTGGGGGGGCATGAAAAACTGTTTTTT,CATGVGGHEKLFF
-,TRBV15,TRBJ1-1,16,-,TGTGCCACCAGCAGGTCTGAGGGCAAATGGAACACTGAAGCTTTCTTT,CATSRSEGKWNTEAFF